These 16 T cell receptor beta chains originate from one sample sequenced in a study of shared clonotypes between healthy human individuals. Clones were sequenced by immunoSEQ multiplex PCR, and TCRdb holds only the in-frame ones, with some missing. The sample carries fewer than 130,000 clones, approximately 70% recorded once. Material for sequencing was memory CD8+ T cells sorted from blood. Subset indicated: CD45RO+ cells pooled with CCR7-negative TemRA cells. These receptors all stem from a woman in her twenties or thirties in good health.

This clone was recorded many times. This rearrangement joins TRBV2 to TRBJ2-7; D is unresolved. CDR1 SNHLY and CDR2 FYNNEI come from the germline V gene. Trimming cost V 3 bases and J 2 bases, with 8 bases left between them. This CDR3 is built from 13 residues. CDR3 nucleotide sequence: TGTGCCAGCAGTGAGGTCCTACCCTACGAGCAGTACTTC. It encodes CASSEVLPYEQYF. The variable domain in full, with the rest retrieved from reference TRBV2 and TRBJ2-7, is EPEVTQTPSHQVTQMGQEVILRCVPISNHLYFYWYRQILGQKVEFLVSFYNNEISEKSEIFDDQFSVERPDGSNFTLKIRSTKLEDSAMYFCASSEVLPYEQYFGPGTRLTVT.

The gene calls are TRBV11-2 and TRBJ2-1, with TRBD1 as a possible D gene (7 bases). V lost 2 bases, J lost 2 bases, and 10 bases lay in between. The CDR3 extends over 15 amino acids. Looked up from germline, CDR1 is SGHAT and CDR2 is FQNNGV. CDR3 sequence: CASSLQGGTYNEQFF. The CDR3 coding sequence is TGTGCCAGCAGCTTACAGGGGGGTACCTACAATGAGCAGTTCTTC.

This clone occurred many times. The genes are TRBV6-4 and TRBJ1-1; D might be TRBD1 (6 bases). V was trimmed by 3 bases and J by 5 bases, leaving 13 bases between them. The length of the CDR3 is 14 residues. Germline CDR1 reads MRHNA; CDR2 reads SNTAGT. The CDR3 sequence: CASSEGDNPTEAFF. For the CDR3, the DNA is TGTGCCAGCAGTGAAGGGGACAATCCGACTGAAGCTTTCTTT.

The chain joins TRBV25-1 to TRBJ2-7; no reliable D call. The CDR3 runs to 15 residues. The V gene lost 1 base and the J gene lost 5 bases, with 15 bases spanning the gap. Germline lookup yields CDR1 MGHDK and CDR2 SYGVNS. CDR3 sequence: CASSESLWDSHEQYF. Here the CDR3 DNA reads TGTGCCAGCAGTGAATCTTTGTGGGATTCCCACGAGCAGTACTTC.

The V and J genes are TRBV28 and TRBJ2-1, with 10 bases identical to TRBD2. The CDR3 consists of 19 residues. With V trimmed by 3 bases and J by 3 bases, 14 bases remained unmatched. The germline V gene has CDR1 MDHEN and CDR2 SYDVKM. This chain's CDR3 is CASSFTSGVRPLNYNEQFF. In DNA, the CDR3 is TGTGCCAGCAGTTTCACTAGCGGGGTCCGCCCCCTGAACTACAATGAGCAGTTCTTC.

The gene calls are TRBV4-2 and TRBJ1-1, with D maybe TRBD1 (6 bases). V was clipped by 0 bases and J by 7 bases, with 15 bases between them. This CDR3 has 15 amino acids. Per germline, CDR1 LGHNA and CDR2 YNFKEQ. CDR3 nucleotide sequence: TGTGCCAGCAGCCAAGATAGGGGAGGGGGGTATGAAGCTTTCTTT. Amino acids: CASSQDRGGGYEAFF.

This clone has only a few counts. V usage is TRBV27 and J usage is TRBJ2-1, with D possibly matching TRBD2 (5 bases). Trimming stripped 3 bases from V and 4 bases from J, with 10 bases between. Germline CDR1 and CDR2: MNHEY and SMNVEV (reference sequence). The CDR3 length is 14 residues. CDR3 nucleotides: TGTGCCAGCAGTTTTTGGGCGGGTTACAATGAGCAGTTCTTC. The encoded protein is CASSFWAGYNEQFF.

The V and J genes are TRBV6-1 and TRBJ1-1; D is undetermined. The length of the CDR3 is 12 residues. Per the germline V gene, CDR1 is MNHNS and CDR2 is SASEGT. Trimming pared 7 bases from V and 4 bases from J, leaving 10 bases between. CDR3 bases: TGTGCCAGCACGGAAAGTAGCACTGAAGCTTTCTTT. Residues: CASTESSTEAFF.

The rearrangement links TRBV27 to TRBJ2-1; D is ambiguous. Germline CDR1 is MNHEY and CDR2 is SMNVEV (reference sequence). The CDR3 spans 13 residues. Trimming removed 1 base from V and 8 bases from J, with 9 bases in between. For the CDR3, the DNA is TGTGCCAGCAGTTTATTCGGCAGCTATGAGCAGTTCTTC. Translating it yields CASSLFGSYEQFF.

V and J are TRBV30 and TRBJ1-1, with D perhaps matching TRBD1 (6 bases). The CDR3 has 13 residues. The ends were cut back, 2 bases at V and 6 bases at J, with 13 bases in the middle. The V gene's germline CDR1 is GTSNPN and CDR2 SVGIG (reference sequence). In DNA form, the CDR3 reads TGTGCCTGGAGTCTTCAGGGGTACCCTGAAGCTTTCTTT. Translated: CAWSLQGYPEAFF.

CDR3 in DNA: TGTGCCAGCAGTTTAGTCCAGGGACTAGCGGGAGGGCCAGGTCGAGATGAGCAGTTCTTC. The encoded protein is CASSLVQGLAGGPGRDEQFF. The V gene is TRBV28, the J gene TRBJ2-1, with 16 bases lining up with TRBD2. J gave up 8 bases and V 2 bases, and 15 bases lay outside the gene matches. The V gene's germline CDR1 is MDHEN and CDR2 SYDVKM. CDR3 size: 20 residues. The full variable domain, completed using reference TRBV28 and TRBJ2-1, is DVKVTQSSRYLVKRTGEKVFLECVQDMDHENMFWYRQDPGLGLRLIYFSYDVKMKEKGDIPEGYSVSREKKERFSLILESASTNQTSMYLCASSLVQGLAGGPGRDEQFFGPGTRLTVL.

This clone appeared a few times. This sequence joins TRBV21-1 and TRBJ2-7; TRBD1 is taken as the D call from the table, unchecked against the DNA. TRBV21-1 is noted as a pseudogene. The CDR3 has 15 residues. CDR3 protein: CASKPYRGVRREQYF. CDR3 in DNA: TGTGCCAGCAAACCCTACAGGGGCGTGCGTCGAGAGCAGTACTTC.

This chain connects TRBV5-1 to TRBJ1-1; a weak D match, TRBD1 (5 bases). This CDR3 is built from 11 residues. Trimming left V 5 bases short and J 6 bases short, with 8 bases between. Looked up from germline, CDR1 is SGHRS and CDR2 is YFSETQ. CDR3 in DNA: TGCGCCAGCAGACTGGGACCTGAAGCTTTCTTT. Residues: CASRLGPEAFF.

The table lists this clone with a count of one. Compared with germline, one end of the junction differs, possibly owing to a read error. This rearrangement joins TRBV27 to TRBJ2-7; 10 bases map to TRBD2. The CDR3 loop spans 14 amino acids. Germline CDR1 is MNHEY and CDR2 is SMNVEV (reference sequence). The CDR3 protein is CASRFLAGVNEQYF. CDR3 bases: TGTGCCAGCCGTTTCCTAGCGGGAGTTAACGAGCAGTACTTC.

The gene calls are TRBV27 and TRBJ2-1; 12 nucleotides align to TRBD2. J gave up 7 bases and V 6 bases, and 7 bases lay outside the gene matches. CDR1 and CDR2 (germline): MNHEY, SMNVEV (reference sequence). There are 15 residues in the CDR3. The CDR3 DNA follows: TGTGCCAGCAGACCCGGGACTAGCGGGCCTAATGAGCAGTTCTTC. Residues: CASRPGTSGPNEQFF.

This clone was seen just once. The CDR3 bases are TGTGCCAGCAGTGAAAAGAAAGATACGCAGTATTTT. Translated, it gives CASSEKKDTQYF. This rearrangement joins TRBV6-1 to TRBJ2-3; D remains unclear. This CDR3 is 12 amino acids long. CDR1 is MNHNS and CDR2 is SASEGT in the germline V gene. The germline V and J ends were trimmed by 2 bases and 5 bases, with 5 bases remaining between them.